This T cell receptor (beta chain) was captured by sequencing in a study of blood T cell repertoires in COVID-19. Study in general: PBMCs, B-cell-depleted T cells, or T cells were the source of the cDNA or gDNA that made up the material.

This clone was seen a handful of times. CDR1 MGHRA and CDR2 YSYEKL come from the germline V gene. The germline V and J ends were trimmed by 4 bases and 12 bases, with 16 bases remaining between them. The CDR3 runs 13 residues. Assay: immunoSEQ multiplex PCR; the TCRdb copy retains only in-frame clones and omits some. The sample consists of roughly 180,000 clones, roughly 88% of them appearing once. The source of this sequence is a woman in her sixties or seventies who had recovered from COVID-19. The rearrangement links TRBV4-1 to TRBJ1-3, with D perhaps matching TRBD1 (6 bases). Sample: PBMCs or T cells enriched from blood (not recorded which). The CDR3 DNA reads TGCGCCAGCAGCCTAACTACAGGGAGTAACATATATTTT. Translation: CASSLTTGSNIYF.